Listed here is a single T cell receptor (beta chain). This entry comes from a study of cytomegalovirus exposure and HLA in healthy donors. V gave up 1 base and J gave up 4 bases; unmatched junction bases: 2. Germline lookup yields CDR1 SEHNR and CDR2 FQNEAQ (reference sequence). The CDR3 is made up of 14 amino acids. Primers for the PCR totalled 60 Vbeta and 13 Jbeta. Some clones are missing from TCRdb's copy, which holds only in-frame ones; the method was immunoSEQ multiplex PCR. Of approximately 140,000 clones listed, more than 60% are singletons. The receptor's source is a man aged 35 to 55 in good health and CMV-seronegative. The rearrangement uses TRBV7-9 and TRBJ1-1; 8 nucleotides match TRBD1. Specimen: PBMCs. The CDR3 sequence: CASSLGQGLTEAFF. The CDR3 region has the DNA TGTGCCAGCAGCTTAGGACAGGGGCTCACTGAAGCTTTCTTT.